A single sample gave rise to the 10 T cell receptor beta chains below, sequenced in a study of neoadjuvant anti-PD-1 for oral cavity cancer. Sequencing was performed with immunoSEQ multiplex PCR; in TCRdb, only in-frame clones are kept and a portion is missing. The sample has thousands of clones, 50% to 75% seen once. The sample consisted of tumor tissue, taken before nivolumab (anti-PD-1) treatment. The receptors shown here come from a person between 35 and 79 years old with oral cavity squamous cell carcinoma.

This clone was counted only a few times. The CDR3 loop reads CASSLTGKNYGYTF. CDR3 in DNA: TGTGCCAGCAGTTTGACAGGGAAAAACTATGGCTACACCTTC. The chain uses TRBV28 and TRBJ1-2; 7 bases line up with TRBD1. The CDR3 has 14 amino acids. The V gene's germline CDR1 is MDHEN and CDR2 SYDVKM. V was clipped by 3 bases and J by 2 bases; unmatched bases: 3.

The chain carries TRBV7-9 and TRBJ2-5, with 10 bases fitting TRBD2. CDR1 and CDR2 (germline): SEHNR, FQNEAQ (reference sequence). With 7 bases clipped from V and 5 bases from J, the junction kept 7 bases outside the gene matches. CDR3 length: 14 residues. The CDR3 protein is CASTPVAGGETQYF. The CDR3 nucleotides read TGTGCCAGCACCCCGGTAGCGGGAGGTGAGACCCAGTACTTC.

In its sample, this clone was seen once. The V and J genes are TRBV14 and TRBJ1-1, with a tentative D call TRBD1 (6 bases). The germline V and J ends were trimmed by 5 bases and 5 bases, with 15 bases remaining between them. CDR3 length: 14 residues. Germline V gene lookup returns CDR1 SGHDN and CDR2 FVKESK. CDR3 in DNA: TGTGCCAGCAGCTCCCGGGGGGGCGGGACTGAAGCTTTCTTT. The encoded protein is CASSSRGGGTEAFF.

There are a few counts of this clone. The chain has TRBV19 and TRBJ2-6, with TRBD2 identical over 7 bases. Per the germline V gene, CDR1 is LNHDA and CDR2 is SQIVND (reference sequence). The CDR3 contains 17 residues. With 7 bases clipped from V and 1 base from J, the junction kept 10 bases outside the gene matches. The CDR3 is CASTPGRRGSGANVLTF. In DNA form, the CDR3 reads TGTGCCAGTACCCCCGGAAGGCGGGGGTCTGGGGCCAACGTCCTGACTTTC.

This chain uses TRBV5-4 with TRBJ2-3; a weak D match, TRBD2 (6 bases). Trimming left V 1 base short and J 4 bases short, with 19 bases between. The CDR3 runs to 17 residues. In germline, CDR1 is SGHNT, CDR2 YYREEE (reference sequence). CDR3 region: CASSLRSGFAYSDTQYF. CDR3 coding DNA: TGTGCCAGCAGCTTGAGAAGCGGGTTCGCTTATTCAGATACGCAGTATTTT.

The chain employs TRBV6-4 and TRBJ1-5, with a possible D match to TRBD1 (6 bases). Trimming removed 5 bases at V and 4 bases at J, with 9 bases between. CDR3 length: 13 amino acids. The germline gives CDR1 MRHNA, CDR2 SNTAGT. This chain's CDR3 is CASSYRENQPQHF. The DNA of the CDR3 is TGTGCCAGCAGTTACAGGGAAAATCAGCCCCAGCATTTT.

In its sample, this clone was seen a few times. V gene TRBV12-2 combines with J gene TRBJ2-7; the D call in the table, TRBD2, was not verified against the DNA. TRBV12-2 is a pseudogene segment. The CDR3 is 18 residues long. For the CDR3, the DNA is TGTGCAAGTCGCCTACGGTGGGTAGCGGGGGAATTTACCTACGAGCAGTACTTC. This codes for CASRLRWVAGEFTYEQYF.

V and J are TRBV6-6 and TRBJ1-2; D is perhaps TRBD1 (5 bases). Germline lookup yields CDR1 MNHNY and CDR2 SVGAGI (reference sequence). There are 13 residues in the CDR3. Trimming removed 4 bases at V and 4 bases at J, with 10 bases between. The CDR3 sequence is CASSSGIFYGYTF. The DNA for the CDR3 is TGTGCCAGCAGTTCAGGGATTTTCTATGGCTACACCTTC.

This clone was seen a handful of times. The V gene is TRBV7-9, the J gene TRBJ2-2; TRBD2 matches at 7 bases. The CDR3 is made up of 16 amino acids. The trim removed 7 bases at V and 4 bases at J, leaving 12 bases unmatched. Germline-derived CDR1 and CDR2 are SEHNR and FQNEAQ (reference sequence). CDR3 in amino acids: CASTIPGRGGTGELFF. DNA for the CDR3: TGTGCCAGCACCATCCCCGGGCGCGGGGGCACCGGGGAGCTGTTTTTT.

The chain combines TRBV2 with TRBJ2-2, with D perhaps matching TRBD1 (7 bases). CDR1 SNHLY and CDR2 FYNNEI come from the germline V gene. The CDR3 has 13 residues. Trimming stripped 10 bases from V and 2 bases from J, with 11 bases between. CDR3 sequence reads: CATRGDNTGELFF. CDR3 in DNA: TGTGCCACCAGGGGGGATAACACCGGGGAGCTGTTTTTT.